This T cell receptor beta chain stems from a study of cytomegalovirus exposure and HLA in healthy donors. Study-wide findings and caveats: According to the study, 160 or so TCR beta chains were cytomegalovirus-associated.

PCR amplification relied on 60 Vbeta primers (plus 13 Jbeta primers). This table comes from immunoSEQ multiplex PCR, and its TCRdb copy is limited to in-frame clones, with some not included. The data show 150,000 to 200,000 clones, around 80% seen once. CDR3 length: 16 amino acids. Per germline, CDR1 ENHRY and CDR2 SYGVKD. After removal of 4 bases from V and 2 bases from J, the junction contained 6 bases not matched to a gene. As concerns this clone: No antigen is known for it.

This sequence originates from a woman aged 40-49 years in good health and CMV-seronegative. The chain joins TRBV10-3 to TRBJ2-3; 10 bases align to TRBD2. Sample: PBMCs. This chain's CDR3 is CAISARTSGLTDTQYF. The CDR3 DNA reads TGTGCCATCAGTGCCAGGACTAGCGGACTCACAGATACGCAGTATTTT.